This T cell receptor beta chain was found in a study of control samples from healthy donors and cancer patients. Only in-frame clones appear in the TCRdb table, and some are missing; sequencing was by immunoSEQ multiplex PCR. Of about 120,000 clones detected, 88% appear once; the ten largest clones hold approximately 3.7%. In germline, CDR1 is SGHRS, CDR2 YFSETQ. The CDR3 extends over 15 amino acids. The V and J ends lost 6 bases and 4 bases, in that order; junction bases with no gene match: 10. The receptor's source is a woman aged 55-75 years with lung cancer. The chain uses TRBV5-1 and TRBJ2-1; 7 bases align to TRBD2. The sample taken for sequencing was PBMCs. The CDR3 reads CASTLLGLSYNEQFF. In nucleotides, the CDR3 is TGCGCCAGCACCTTACTGGGACTATCATACAATGAGCAGTTCTTC. The variable domain in full, with the rest retrieved from reference TRBV5-1 and TRBJ2-1, is KAGVTQTPRYLIKTRGQQVTLSCSPISGHRSVSWYQQTPGQGLQFLFEYFSETQRNKGNFPGRFSGRQFSNSRSEMNVSTLELGDSALYLCASTLLGLSYNEQFFGPGTRLTVL.